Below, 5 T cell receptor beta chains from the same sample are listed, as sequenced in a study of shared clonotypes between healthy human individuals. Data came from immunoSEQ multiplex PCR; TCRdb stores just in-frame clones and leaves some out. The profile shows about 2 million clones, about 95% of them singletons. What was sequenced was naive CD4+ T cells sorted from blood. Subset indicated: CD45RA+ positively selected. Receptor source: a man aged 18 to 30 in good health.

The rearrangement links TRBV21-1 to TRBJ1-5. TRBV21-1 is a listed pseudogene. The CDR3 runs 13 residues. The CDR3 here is CASSGGQVQPQHF. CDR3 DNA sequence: TGTGCCAGCAGCGGGGGGCAGGTTCAGCCCCAGCATTTT.

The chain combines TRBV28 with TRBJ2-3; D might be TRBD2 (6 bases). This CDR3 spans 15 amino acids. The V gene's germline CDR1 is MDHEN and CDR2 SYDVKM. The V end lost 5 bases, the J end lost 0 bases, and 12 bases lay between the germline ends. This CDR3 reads CASSDIAESTDTQYF. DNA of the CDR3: TGTGCCAGCAGTGATATAGCGGAGAGCACAGATACGCAGTATTTT.

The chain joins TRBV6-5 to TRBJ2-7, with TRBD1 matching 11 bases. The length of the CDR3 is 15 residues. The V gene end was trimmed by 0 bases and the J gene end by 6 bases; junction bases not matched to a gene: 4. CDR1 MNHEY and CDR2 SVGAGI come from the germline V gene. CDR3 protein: CASSYSLGTGGEQYF. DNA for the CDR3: TGTGCCAGCAGTTACTCGCTAGGGACAGGGGGCGAGCAGTACTTC.

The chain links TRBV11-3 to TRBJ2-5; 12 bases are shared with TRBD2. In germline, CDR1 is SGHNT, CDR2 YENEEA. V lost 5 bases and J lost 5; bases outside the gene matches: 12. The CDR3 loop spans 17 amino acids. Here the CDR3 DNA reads TGTGCCAGCAGCAAGGGGACCGGACTAGCGGGAACCGAGACCCAGTACTTC. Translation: CASSKGTGLAGTETQYF.

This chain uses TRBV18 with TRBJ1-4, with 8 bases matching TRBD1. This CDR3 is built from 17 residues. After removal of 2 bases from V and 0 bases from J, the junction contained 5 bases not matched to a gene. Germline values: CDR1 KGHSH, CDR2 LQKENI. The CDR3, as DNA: TGTGCCAGCTCACCAGCTGGACAGGGCGCAACTAATGAAAAACTGTTTTTT. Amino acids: CASSPAGQGATNEKLFF.